This TCR beta chain was captured in a study of T cells in localized non-small cell lung cancer. Study-wide points: Sequencing was limited to one tumor region, leaving the possibility of heterogeneity open.

TCRdb's copy holds only in-frame clones and misses some; the assay was immunoSEQ multiplex PCR. Among around 50,000 clones listed, 86% were seen once. A remark on this clone: Its antigen remains unidentified.

CDR3 length: 15 amino acids. V was shortened by 6 bases and J by 1 base, with 14 bases between the two germline ends. The germline V gene has CDR1 MNHEY and CDR2 SVGAGI. The sequence was collected from a woman aged 35-75 years with stage I lung adenocarcinoma. The sample was peripheral blood, taken before any cancer treatment. The rearrangement uses TRBV6-5 and TRBJ2-3; D is unresolved. The CDR3 DNA sequence: TGTGCCAGCAGCCCCCATGCGACGGGCACAGATACGCAGTATTTT. Translating it yields CASSPHATGTDTQYF.